This T cell receptor beta chain is from a study of graft-versus-host responses after intestinal transplantation. J was trimmed by 6 bases and V by 0 bases; bases with no gene match: 1. The V gene's germline CDR1 is MNHEY and CDR2 SVGAGI. CDR3 size: 14 residues. Comment on this clone: The antigen remains undetermined.

Sequencing used immunoSEQ multiplex PCR; TCRdb keeps in-frame clones, though not all of them. The sample consists of about 120,000 clones, approximately 90% of them appearing once. The TCR was taken from a human donor who received an intestinal transplant. The chain combines TRBV6-5 with TRBJ1-3, with 8 bases matching TRBD1. Sequencing was performed on unstimulated CD4+ T cells sorted from spleen or lymph node cells, taken before intestinal transplant. The CDR3 DNA is TGTGCCAGCAGTTACTCGACAGGGGTAAACACCATATATTTT. It translates to CASSYSTGVNTIYF.